Presented here are 21 T cell receptor beta chains from one specimen sequenced in a study of STAT3 mutations in large granular lymphocyte leukemia. General study findings and limits: Every T-LGLL patient had at least one immunodominant TCRbeta clonotype.

The method was immunoSEQ multiplex PCR; TCRdb's version includes in-frame clones alone and lacks a portion of them. Seen here are 13,000 or so clones, 80% to 90% observed once, and the top ten hold around 10%. No antigen is known for these receptors. Sample: PBMCs. All receptors come from a human donor with T large granular lymphocyte leukemia. Some clones in this sample may be carry-over from other donors' samples.

This clone came up once. The chain is built from TRBV11-3 and TRBJ2-5; 9 bases match TRBD1. The ends lost 5 bases at V and 7 bases at J; junction bases unmatched: 5. This CDR3 comprises 13 residues. Germline V gene lookup returns CDR1 SGHNT and CDR2 YENEEA. CDR3 in DNA: TGTGCCAGCAGCGAGGGACAGGGAGGGACCCAGTACTTC. It encodes CASSEGQGGTQYF.

The rearrangement joins TRBV5-1 to TRBJ2-5; weak D call: TRBD1 (6 bases). Trimming shortened V by 0 bases and J by 5 bases, and 8 bases separated the two germline ends. The CDR3 has 13 residues. CDR1 and CDR2 from the germline V gene are SGHRS and YFSETQ. The DNA for the CDR3 is TGCGCCAGCAGCTTGGACAGGGTTGAGACCCAGTACTTC. This codes for CASSLDRVETQYF.

J is TRBJ2-1 and V is TRBV9; 13 positions agree with TRBD2. Germline V lookup: CDR1 SGDLS, CDR2 YYNGEE. After removal of 0 bases from V and 7 bases from J, the junction contained 4 bases not matched to a gene. This CDR3 comprises 16 residues. In DNA form, the CDR3 reads TGTGCCAGCAGCGTAGGGAGGGGACTAGCGGGGAATGAGCAGTTCTTC. This gives the protein CASSVGRGLAGNEQFF.

The J gene is TRBJ1-5, the V gene TRBV4-1, with 8 bases fitting TRBD1. V lost 0 bases to trimming and J lost 6 bases; unmatched junction nucleotides: 4. The CDR3 is 15 amino acids. Germline lookup yields CDR1 MGHRA and CDR2 YSYEKL. This CDR3 is CASSQEDREAQPQHF. CDR3 DNA: TGCGCCAGCAGCCAAGAGGACAGGGAGGCTCAGCCCCAGCATTTT.

CDR3 region: CASSEGRLTGELFF. As DNA, the CDR3 is TGCGCCAGCAGTGAGGGACGCCTAACTGGGGAGCTGTTTTTT. This chain links TRBV10-1 with TRBJ2-2; D unresolved. The V end lost 2 bases, the J end lost 8 bases, and 12 bases lay between the germline ends. There are 14 residues in the CDR3. CDR1 is WNHNN and CDR2 is SYGVQD in the germline V gene (reference sequence).

The CDR3 DNA follows: TGTGCCAGTAGTCCGACGACAGGGTGGGGTGAGACCCAGTACTTC. Translating gives CASSPTTGWGETQYF. The gene calls are TRBV19 and TRBJ2-5; TRBD1 aligns across 7 bases. The V segment lost 5 bases and the J segment 5 bases; nucleotides outside the gene matches: 11. The germline gives CDR1 LNHDA, CDR2 SQIVND (reference sequence). The CDR3 is made up of 15 amino acids.

The gene calls are TRBV27 and TRBJ1-1; possibly TRBD1 for D (5 bases). Germline V lookup: CDR1 MNHEY, CDR2 SMNVEV (reference sequence). Trimming took off 3 bases at V and 0 bases at J, with 8 bases between the two ends. CDR3 length: 14 residues. CDR3 amino acids: CASSFGGMNTEAFF. For the CDR3, the DNA is TGTGCCAGCAGTTTTGGGGGAATGAACACTGAAGCTTTCTTT.

This clone was observed a single time. The genes are TRBV4-1 and TRBJ1-3; 8 nucleotides match TRBD1. The trim removed 4 bases at V and 7 bases at J, leaving 9 bases unmatched. The CDR3 sequence is 15 residues long. Germline-derived CDR1 and CDR2 are MGHRA and YSYEKL. The CDR3 DNA is TGCGCCAGCAGCCTTGGACAGGGAGTGATGAACACCATATATTTT. It specifies CASSLGQGVMNTIYF.

This sequence joins TRBV5-1 and TRBJ1-2; TRBD1 might be the D (6 bases). This CDR3 spans 14 amino acids. V was pared by 5 bases and J by 4 bases, with 15 bases between. In germline, CDR1 is SGHRS, CDR2 YFSETQ. The CDR3 region has the DNA TGCGCCAGCAGTTTCGCCGGGACAAGCTATGGCTACACCTTC. This encodes CASSFAGTSYGYTF.

CDR3 coding DNA: TGTGCCAGCAGTGTAAGGTGGAAGGCCTATGGCTACACCTTC. Translating it yields CASSVRWKAYGYTF. V usage is TRBV6-1 and J usage is TRBJ1-2; D not resolved. The germline V and J ends were trimmed by 4 bases and 4 bases, with 13 bases remaining between them. The CDR3 spans 14 residues. The germline V gene has CDR1 MNHNS and CDR2 SASEGT.

This chain links TRBV5-4 with TRBJ2-1; 8 nucleotides align to TRBD2. CDR1 and CDR2 (germline): SGHNT, YYREEE (reference sequence). Trimming took 0 bases from V and 2 from J; bases not matched to a gene: 1. This CDR3 region has 15 residues. The DNA of the CDR3 is TGTGCCAGCAGCTTGGAACTAGCGGCCTACAATGAGCAGTTCTTC. Encoded protein: CASSLELAAYNEQFF.

The chain employs TRBV11-2 and TRBJ1-2; the match to TRBD1 covers 9 bases. CDR1 and CDR2 from the germline V gene are SGHAT and FQNNGV. This CDR3 has 14 residues. V lost 7 bases to trimming and J lost 8 bases; unmatched junction nucleotides: 11. CDR3 coding DNA: TGTGCCAGCACTCCCTCACAGGGGGCGCGGGGCTACACCTTC. Its protein product is CASTPSQGARGYTF.

This sequence joins TRBV5-6 and TRBJ2-1; 7 bases are shared with TRBD2. From germline, CDR1 is SGHDT and CDR2 YYEEEE. The CDR3 sequence is 17 residues long. V was clipped by 0 bases and J by 1 base; unmatched bases: 7. In nucleotides, the CDR3 is TGTGCCAGCAGCTTGGTTTTAGCGGGCTCTTCCTACAATGAGCAGTTCTTC. Its protein is CASSLVLAGSSYNEQFF.

This clone has only a few counts. This sequence joins TRBV6-1 and TRBJ2-1, with D possibly called TRBD1 or TRBD2 (6 bases each). V was pared by 4 bases and J by 2 bases, with 12 bases between. CDR1 MNHNS and CDR2 SASEGT come from the germline V gene. The CDR3 contains 15 residues. DNA for the CDR3: TGTGCCAGCAGTGCCTCGGGGGCCACCTACAATGAGCAGTTCTTC. Protein: CASSASGATYNEQFF.

J is TRBJ2-4 and V is TRBV28; TRBD1 might be the D (6 bases). Deletions cut 4 bases from V and 0 bases from J, with 10 bases between. Germline CDR1 MDHEN, CDR2 SYDVKM. This CDR3 is built from 15 residues. CDR3 loop: CASSSQGIAKNIQYF. The CDR3 DNA sequence: TGTGCCAGCAGTTCCCAGGGGATAGCCAAAAACATTCAGTACTTC.

V and J are TRBV6-5 and TRBJ2-1; 7 bases are shared with TRBD1. This CDR3 spans 14 amino acids. After removal of 5 bases from V and 4 bases from J, the junction contained 5 bases not matched to a gene. Germline-derived CDR1 and CDR2 are MNHEY and SVGAGI. The CDR3 here is CASSLGDSYNEQFF. CDR3 nucleotide sequence: TGTGCCAGCAGTCTAGGGGACAGTTACAATGAGCAGTTCTTC.

The chain joins TRBV4-2 to TRBJ1-2; 7 bases map to TRBD1. Unmatched junction bases numbered 4, after V lost 0 bases and J lost 3 bases. This CDR3 has 15 amino acids. Per the germline V gene, CDR1 is LGHNA and CDR2 is YNFKEQ. CDR3 sequence reads: CASSQDLGTDYGYTF. The CDR3 DNA follows: TGTGCCAGCAGCCAAGACCTCGGGACAGACTATGGCTACACCTTC.

The V call is TRBV5-1, the J call TRBJ1-2; 7 positions match TRBD1. The germline V gene has CDR1 SGHRS and CDR2 YFSETQ. With 4 bases clipped from V and 8 bases from J, the junction kept 11 bases outside the gene matches. The length of the CDR3 is 14 residues. For the CDR3, the DNA is TGCGCCAGCAGCCCCTACAGGGGTTTACACGGCTACACCTTC. It yields the protein CASSPYRGLHGYTF. The entire variable domain, with the rest obtained from reference TRBV5-1 and TRBJ1-2, is as follows: KAGVTQTPRYLIKTRGQQVTLSCSPISGHRSVSWYQQTPGQGLQFLFEYFSETQRNKGNFPGRFSGRQFSNSRSEMNVSTLELGDSALYLCASSPYRGLHGYTFGSGTRLTVV.

J is TRBJ1-4 and V is TRBV28; 7 nucleotides agree with TRBD1. Germline CDR1 reads MDHEN; CDR2 reads SYDVKM. This CDR3 has 15 amino acids. J was trimmed by 5 bases and V by 2 bases; bases with no gene match: 5. CDR3 DNA sequence: TGTGCCAGCAGTTTAGTAAGGGGGCGAAATGAAAAACTGTTTTTT. Protein: CASSLVRGRNEKLFF.

The CDR3 DNA sequence: TGCGCCAGCAGCCCAATACCGCCGGCAGGGGAGGAGCAGTACTTC. Its translation: CASSPIPPAGEEQYF. The rearrangement joins TRBV5-1 to TRBJ2-7, with D tentatively TRBD1 (6 bases). The CDR3 sequence is 15 residues long. V was cut by 4 bases and J by 7 bases, with 21 bases left in between. CDR1 is SGHRS, CDR2 YFSETQ, per germline. Supplemented by reference TRBV5-1 and TRBJ2-7, the full variable domain reads KAGVTQTPRYLIKTRGQQVTLSCSPISGHRSVSWYQQTPGQGLQFLFEYFSETQRNKGNFPGRFSGRQFSNSRSEMNVSTLELGDSALYLCASSPIPPAGEEQYFGPGTRLTVT.

The rearrangement uses TRBV28 and TRBJ2-7, with a possible D match to TRBD1 (5 bases). Trimming removed 2 bases from V and 9 bases from J, with 11 bases in between. Germline-derived CDR1 and CDR2 are MDHEN and SYDVKM. The CDR3 extends over 12 amino acids. CDR3 in DNA: TGTGCCAGCAGTTTAAGGCAGGGCGGGCAGTACTTC. This gives the protein CASSLRQGGQYF.